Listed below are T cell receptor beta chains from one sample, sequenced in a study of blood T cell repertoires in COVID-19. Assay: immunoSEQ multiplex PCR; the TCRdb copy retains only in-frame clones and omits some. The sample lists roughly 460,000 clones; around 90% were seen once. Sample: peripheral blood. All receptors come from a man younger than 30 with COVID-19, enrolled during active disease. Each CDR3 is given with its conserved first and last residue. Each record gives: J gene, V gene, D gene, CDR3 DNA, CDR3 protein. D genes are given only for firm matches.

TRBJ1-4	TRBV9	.	TGTGCCAGCAGCGTTGACTATGGTACTAATGAAAAACTGTTTTTT	CASSVDYGTNEKLFF
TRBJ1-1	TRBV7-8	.	TGTGCCAGCAGCTTAGCACAGCTCACTGAAGCTTTCTTT	CASSLAQLTEAFF
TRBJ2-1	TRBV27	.	TGTGCCAGCAAAGAACCGGGACTCCGATTTAATGAGCAGTTCTTC	CASKEPGLRFNEQFF
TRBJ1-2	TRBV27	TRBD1	TGTGCCAGCAGGTCCGGGACAGGGTTAGGTGGCTACACCTTC	CASRSGTGLGGYTF
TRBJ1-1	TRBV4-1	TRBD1	TGCGCCAGCAGCCAGGACAGGATGAACACTGAAGCTTTCTTT	CASSQDRMNTEAFF
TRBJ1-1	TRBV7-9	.	TGTGCCAGCAGGGCTCGGGTGGACACTGAAGCTTTCTTT	CASRARVDTEAFF
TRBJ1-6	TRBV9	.	TGTGCCAGCAGCGCGAGCTACCTAAATAATTCACCCCTCCACTTT	CASSASYLNNSPLHF
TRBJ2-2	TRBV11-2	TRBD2	TGTGCCAGCAGCTACGGGACTAGCGGCACCGGGGAGCTGTTTTTT	CASSYGTSGTGELFF
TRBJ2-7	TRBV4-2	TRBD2	TGTGCCAGCAGCCAAGACGCGGGAGGTTACGAGCAGTACTTC	CASSQDAGGYEQYF
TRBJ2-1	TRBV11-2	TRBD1	TGTGCCAGCAGCGAGAACAGGGGCCGGGAGCAGTTCTTC	CASSENRGREQFF
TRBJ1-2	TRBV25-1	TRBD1	TGTGCCAGCAAAACCGGGACAGGGGTCGGCTACACCTTC	CASKTGTGVGYTF